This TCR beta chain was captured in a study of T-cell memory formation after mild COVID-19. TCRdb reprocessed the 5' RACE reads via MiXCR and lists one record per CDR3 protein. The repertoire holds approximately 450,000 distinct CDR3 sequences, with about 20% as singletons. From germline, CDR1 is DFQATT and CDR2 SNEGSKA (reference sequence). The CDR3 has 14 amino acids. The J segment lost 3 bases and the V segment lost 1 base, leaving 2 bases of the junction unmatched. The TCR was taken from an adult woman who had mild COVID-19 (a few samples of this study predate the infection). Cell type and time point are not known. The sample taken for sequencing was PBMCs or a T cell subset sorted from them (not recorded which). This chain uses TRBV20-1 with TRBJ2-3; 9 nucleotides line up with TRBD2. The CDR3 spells CSARGGLATDTQYF. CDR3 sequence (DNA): TGCAGTGCTAGAGGGGGACTAGCAACAGATACGCAGTATTTT.